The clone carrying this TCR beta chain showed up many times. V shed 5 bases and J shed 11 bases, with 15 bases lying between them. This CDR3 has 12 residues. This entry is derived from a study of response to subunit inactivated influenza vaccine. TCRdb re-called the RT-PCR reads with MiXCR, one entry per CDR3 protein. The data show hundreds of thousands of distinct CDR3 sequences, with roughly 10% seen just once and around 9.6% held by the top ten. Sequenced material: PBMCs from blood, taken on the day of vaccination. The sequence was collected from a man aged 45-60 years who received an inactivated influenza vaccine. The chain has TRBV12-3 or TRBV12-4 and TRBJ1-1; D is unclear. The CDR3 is CASSLGPWRAFF. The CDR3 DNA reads TGTGCCAGCAGTCTTGGGCCTTGGAGGGCTTTCTTT.